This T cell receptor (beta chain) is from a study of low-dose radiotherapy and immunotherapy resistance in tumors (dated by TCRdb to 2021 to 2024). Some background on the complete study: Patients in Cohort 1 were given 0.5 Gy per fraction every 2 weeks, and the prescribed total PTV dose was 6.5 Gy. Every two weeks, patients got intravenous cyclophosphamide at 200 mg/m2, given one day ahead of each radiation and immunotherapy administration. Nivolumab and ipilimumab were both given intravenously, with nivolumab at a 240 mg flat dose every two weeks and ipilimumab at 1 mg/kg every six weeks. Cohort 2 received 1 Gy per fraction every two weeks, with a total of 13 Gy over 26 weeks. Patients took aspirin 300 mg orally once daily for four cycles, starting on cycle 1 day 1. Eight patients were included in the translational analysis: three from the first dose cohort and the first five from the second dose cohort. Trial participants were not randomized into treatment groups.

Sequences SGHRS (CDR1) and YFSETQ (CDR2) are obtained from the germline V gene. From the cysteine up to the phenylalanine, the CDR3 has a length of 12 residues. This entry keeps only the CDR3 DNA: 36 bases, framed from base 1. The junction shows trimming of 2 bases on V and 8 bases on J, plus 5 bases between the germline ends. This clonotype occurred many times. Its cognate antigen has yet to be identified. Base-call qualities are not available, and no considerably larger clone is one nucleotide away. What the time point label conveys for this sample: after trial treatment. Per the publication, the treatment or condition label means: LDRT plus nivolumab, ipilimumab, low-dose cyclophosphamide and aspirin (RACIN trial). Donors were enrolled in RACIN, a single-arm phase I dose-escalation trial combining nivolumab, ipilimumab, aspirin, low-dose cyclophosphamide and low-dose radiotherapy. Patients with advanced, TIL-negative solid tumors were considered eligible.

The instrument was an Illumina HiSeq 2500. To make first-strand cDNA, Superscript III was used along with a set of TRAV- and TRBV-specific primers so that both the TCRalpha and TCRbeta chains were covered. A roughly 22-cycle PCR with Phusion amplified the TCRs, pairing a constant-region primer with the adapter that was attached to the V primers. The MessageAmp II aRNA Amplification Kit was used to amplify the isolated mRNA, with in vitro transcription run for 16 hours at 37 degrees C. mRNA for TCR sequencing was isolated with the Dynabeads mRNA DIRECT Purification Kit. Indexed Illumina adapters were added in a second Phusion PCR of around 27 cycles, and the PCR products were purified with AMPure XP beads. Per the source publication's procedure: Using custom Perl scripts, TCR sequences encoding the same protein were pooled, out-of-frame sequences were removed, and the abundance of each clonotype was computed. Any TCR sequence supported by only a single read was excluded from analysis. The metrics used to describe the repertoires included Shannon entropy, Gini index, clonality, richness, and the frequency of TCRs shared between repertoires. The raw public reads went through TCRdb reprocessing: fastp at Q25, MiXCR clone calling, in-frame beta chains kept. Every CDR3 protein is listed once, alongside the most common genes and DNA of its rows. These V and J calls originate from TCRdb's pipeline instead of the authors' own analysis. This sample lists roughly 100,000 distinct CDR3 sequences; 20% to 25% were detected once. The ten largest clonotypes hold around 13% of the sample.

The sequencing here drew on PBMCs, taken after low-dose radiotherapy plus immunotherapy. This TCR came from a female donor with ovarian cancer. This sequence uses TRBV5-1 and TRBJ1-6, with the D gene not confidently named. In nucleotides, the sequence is TGCGCCAGCAGCTTCGGAGATTCACCCCTCCACTTT. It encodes CASSFGDSPLHF.